Listed below are T cell receptor beta chains from one sample, sequenced in a study of OX40 agonist ivuxolimab in advanced cancers. Libraries were prepared by immunoSEQ multiplex PCR; TCRdb keeps only in-frame clonotypes and omits some of them. The top ten hold roughly 0.77% of the sample, which has some 100,000 clones, roughly 89% seen once. Material: CD4+ or CD8+ T cells sorted from blood, obtained in a trial of the OX40 agonist ivuxolimab. Receptor source: an adult with an advanced solid tumor such as melanoma, head and neck, liver or kidney cancer. Both conserved end residues are part of each CDR3. A D gene is named only where the DNA matches it firmly. Size tells how often a clone was seen (once, few, many) or the class of an expanded clone, and some rows leave it out.

CDR3nt: TGTGCCAGCAGCCGGACTAGGTTGGGCACAGATACGCAGTATTTT
CDR3aa: CASSRTRLGTDTQYF
v_gene: TRBV7-2
j_gene: TRBJ2-3
abundance: NA
d_gene: TRBD2

CDR3nt: TGTGCCAGCAGCTCCCGGACAGGGACAAGCACAGATACGCAGTATTTT
CDR3aa: CASSSRTGTSTDTQYF
v_gene: TRBV11-2
j_gene: TRBJ2-3
abundance: few
d_gene: TRBD1

CDR3nt: TGTGCCAGCAGTTTCCGCGATGAGCAGTTCTTC
CDR3aa: CASSFRDEQFF
v_gene: TRBV28
j_gene: TRBJ2-1
abundance: NA
d_gene: NA

CDR3nt: TGTGCCAGCAGCGCCTACAGTGGAAACACCATATATTTT
CDR3aa: CASSAYSGNTIYF
v_gene: TRBV9
j_gene: TRBJ1-3
abundance: few
d_gene: NA

CDR3nt: TGTGCCAGCAGCCAAGCCGGGAGTATCACAGATACGCAGTATTTT
CDR3aa: CASSQAGSITDTQYF
v_gene: TRBV11-2
j_gene: TRBJ2-3
abundance: few
d_gene: NA

CDR3nt: TGTGCCAGCAGACCTAAGACAGGGTGGGGAGGCTACACCTTC
CDR3aa: CASRPKTGWGGYTF
v_gene: TRBV6-6
j_gene: TRBJ1-2
abundance: once
d_gene: TRBD1

CDR3nt: TGTGCCAGTAGTATATCAATGGGAGGATCCTACGAGCAGTACTTC
CDR3aa: CASSISMGGSYEQYF
v_gene: TRBV19
j_gene: TRBJ2-7
abundance: NA
d_gene: NA

CDR3nt: TGTGCCATCACCACCGGAGCAGGGGGAGGGTACACTGAAGCTTTCTTT
CDR3aa: CAITTGAGGGYTEAFF
v_gene: TRBV10-3
j_gene: TRBJ1-1
abundance: NA
d_gene: TRBD1

CDR3nt: TGTGCCAGCAGTTACCCGACCCAGTACTTC
CDR3aa: CASSYPTQYF
v_gene: TRBV6-5
j_gene: TRBJ2-5
abundance: NA
d_gene: NA

CDR3nt: TGTGCCAGCAGTGAACGGAGCATGAACACTGAAGCTTTCTTT
CDR3aa: CASSERSMNTEAFF
v_gene: TRBV6-1
j_gene: TRBJ1-1
abundance: NA
d_gene: NA

CDR3nt: TGTGCCAGCAGTGAATTCCCGGACAGCTATGGCTACACCTTC
CDR3aa: CASSEFPDSYGYTF
v_gene: TRBV25-1
j_gene: TRBJ1-2
abundance: NA
d_gene: NA

CDR3nt: TGTGCCAGCAGTTTAAGGAGTCGAGGGGAGACCCAGTACTTC
CDR3aa: CASSLRSRGETQYF
v_gene: TRBV7-2
j_gene: TRBJ2-5
abundance: once
d_gene: NA

CDR3nt: TGTGCCAGCAGCTTGGAGGGTAATGAGCAGTTCTTC
CDR3aa: CASSLEGNEQFF
v_gene: TRBV5-6
j_gene: TRBJ2-1
abundance: NA
d_gene: NA

CDR3nt: TGTGCCAGCTCCCCGGCAACGGATCCCAATTATGGCTACACCTTC
CDR3aa: CASSPATDPNYGYTF
v_gene: TRBV19
j_gene: TRBJ1-2
abundance: NA
d_gene: NA

CDR3nt: TGTGCCAGCAGACGACTTCCTAATCTCTATGAGACCCAGTACTTC
CDR3aa: CASRRLPNLYETQYF
v_gene: TRBV27
j_gene: TRBJ2-5
abundance: NA
d_gene: NA